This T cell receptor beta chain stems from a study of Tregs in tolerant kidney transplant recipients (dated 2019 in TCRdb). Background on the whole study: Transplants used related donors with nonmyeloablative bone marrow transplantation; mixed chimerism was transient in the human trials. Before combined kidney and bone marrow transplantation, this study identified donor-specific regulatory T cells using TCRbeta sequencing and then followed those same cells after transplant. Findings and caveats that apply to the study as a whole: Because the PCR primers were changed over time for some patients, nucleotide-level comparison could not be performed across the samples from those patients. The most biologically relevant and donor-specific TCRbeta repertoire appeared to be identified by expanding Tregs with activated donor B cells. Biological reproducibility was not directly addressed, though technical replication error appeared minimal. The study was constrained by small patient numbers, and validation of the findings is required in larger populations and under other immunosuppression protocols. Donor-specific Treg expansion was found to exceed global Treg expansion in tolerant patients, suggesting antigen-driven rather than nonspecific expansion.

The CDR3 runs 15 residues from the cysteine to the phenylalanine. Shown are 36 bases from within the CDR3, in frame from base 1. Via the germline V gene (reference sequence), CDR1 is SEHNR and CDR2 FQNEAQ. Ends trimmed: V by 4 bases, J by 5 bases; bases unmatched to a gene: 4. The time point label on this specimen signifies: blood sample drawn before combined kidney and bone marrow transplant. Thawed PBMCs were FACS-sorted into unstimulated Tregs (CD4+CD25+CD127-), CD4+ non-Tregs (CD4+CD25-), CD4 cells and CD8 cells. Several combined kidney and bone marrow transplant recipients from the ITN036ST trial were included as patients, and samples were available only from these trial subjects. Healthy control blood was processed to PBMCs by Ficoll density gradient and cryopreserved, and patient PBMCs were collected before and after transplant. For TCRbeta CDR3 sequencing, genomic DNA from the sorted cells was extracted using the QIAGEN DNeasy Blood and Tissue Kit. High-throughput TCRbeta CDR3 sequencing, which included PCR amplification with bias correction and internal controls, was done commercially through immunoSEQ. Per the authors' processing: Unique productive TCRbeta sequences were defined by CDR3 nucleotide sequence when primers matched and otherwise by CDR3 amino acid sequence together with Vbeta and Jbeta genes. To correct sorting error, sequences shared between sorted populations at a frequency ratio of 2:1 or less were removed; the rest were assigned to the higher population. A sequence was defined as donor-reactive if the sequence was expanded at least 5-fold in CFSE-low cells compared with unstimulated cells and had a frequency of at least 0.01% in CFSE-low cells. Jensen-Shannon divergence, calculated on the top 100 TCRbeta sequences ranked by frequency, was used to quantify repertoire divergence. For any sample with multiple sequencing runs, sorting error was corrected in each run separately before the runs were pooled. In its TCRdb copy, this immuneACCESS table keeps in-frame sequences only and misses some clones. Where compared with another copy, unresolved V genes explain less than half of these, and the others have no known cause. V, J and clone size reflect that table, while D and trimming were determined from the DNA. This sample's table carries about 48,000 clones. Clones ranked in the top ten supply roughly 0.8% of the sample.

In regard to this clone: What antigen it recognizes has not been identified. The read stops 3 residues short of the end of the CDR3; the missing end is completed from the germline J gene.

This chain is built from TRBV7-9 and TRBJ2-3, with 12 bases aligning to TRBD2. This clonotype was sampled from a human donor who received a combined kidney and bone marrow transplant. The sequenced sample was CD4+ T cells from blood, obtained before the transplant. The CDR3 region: CASSSRLAGEDTQYF. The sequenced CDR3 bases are TGTGCCAGCAGCTCCAGACTAGCGGGAGAAGATACG.